This section outlines one T cell receptor beta chain sequence together with its context. Study processing details: Out-of-frame sequences were removed, leaving 2 million or so distinct TCRbeta sequences. The data were produced by immunoSEQ multiplex PCR, yet TCRdb's version contains in-frame clones alone and is incomplete. Clone size and V and J calls were adopted from that table, with D and trimming inferred from the DNA. The profile shows fewer than 40,000 clones, over 65% of them singletons. The CDR3 has 14 residues. Germline V gives CDR1 SNHLY, CDR2 FYNNEI. Between the trimmed V and J ends, which lost 2 bases and 7 bases, there was a span of 14 bases. The sort gate was single viable CD3+CD4+CD8-CD45RO+ cells for memory CD4+ T cells. Serostatus was set by detecting CMV pp150, pp28, p38, p52 IgG. Positive selection with CD4 microbeads enriched total CD4+ T cells. The record originates from a study of memory CD4+ T cells and cytomegalovirus serostatus. Across the whole study: Donors were healthy Belgian adults, about ten CMV seropositive and 20 to 30 seronegative.

The specimen was memory CD4+ T cells from blood. The clonotype was recovered from an adult in good health and CMV-seronegative. V gene TRBV2 combines with J gene TRBJ1-1; D might be TRBD1 (5 bases). This chain's CDR3 is CASSERWGDGEAFF. DNA of the CDR3: TGTGCCAGCAGTGAACGATGGGGGGATGGTGAAGCTTTCTTT.